This T cell receptor beta chain came from a study of T cell responses to AZD1222 COVID-19 vaccine. Study-wide findings and caveats: The sample set comprised mostly white British donors with more females, and clonal diversity was possibly underestimated. Just a handful of AZD1222 recipients tested seropositive at baseline.

Trimming stripped 3 bases from V and 0 bases from J, with 8 bases between. There are 15 residues in the CDR3. The V gene's germline CDR1 is MDHEN and CDR2 SYDVKM. In the case of this clone: Its antigen is as yet unknown.

TCRdb's table, derived via immunoSEQ multiplex PCR, lists solely in-frame clones and lacks some. The sample comprises fewer than 110,000 clones, roughly 90% of which are singletons, and approximately 16% rests with the top ten. The material was peripheral blood, obtained on day 0 of AZD1222 vaccination. V usage is TRBV28 and J usage is TRBJ1-4; D call uncertain. The clonotype was recovered from an adult in good health. The CDR3 protein is CASSFYGATNEKLFF. In nucleotides, the CDR3 is TGTGCCAGCAGTTTTTACGGCGCAACTAATGAAAAACTGTTTTTT.